Described below is a single TCR beta chain sequence and its context. These data are taken from a study of blood T cell repertoires in COVID-19. Across the study: COVID-19 samples collected from the United States, Italy and Spain covered acute and convalescent phases. From T cells, B-cell-depleted T cells, or PBMCs came the material, which was cDNA or gDNA.

This CDR3 has 18 residues. After removal of 7 bases from V and 2 bases from J, the junction contained 19 bases not matched to a gene. From germline, CDR1 is SGHDT and CDR2 YYEEEE. Original processing methods: Estimates of nucleated cell counts were drawn from the amplification of reference gene primers. Produced via immunoSEQ multiplex PCR; TCRdb's table is partial and in-frame only. Clone size and the V and J calls come from that table; the DNA yielded D and trimming. The sample contains 200,000 to 250,000 clones, around 88% of which appear only once. Specimen: peripheral blood. This sequence was found in a man younger than 35 with active or convalescent COVID-19. The chain links TRBV5-6 to TRBJ1-2; TRBD1 agrees at 8 bases. The CDR3 reads CASGRGLPGQVANYGYTF. Here the CDR3 DNA reads TGTGCCAGCGGGCGAGGCTTACCGGGACAGGTGGCCAACTATGGCTACACCTTC. The full variable domain, in which reference TRBV5-6 and TRBJ1-2 provide the parts outside the CDR3, is DAGVTQSPTHLIKTRGQQVTLRCSPKSGHDTVSWYQQALGQGPQFIFQYYEEEERQRGNFPDRFSGHQFPNYSSELNVNALLLGDSALYLCASGRGLPGQVANYGYTFGSGTRLTVV.